What follows is one T cell receptor (beta chain) and its context. The entry originates in a study of blood T cell repertoires in COVID-19. Germline V CDR1 and CDR2: DFQATT, SNEGSKA (reference sequence). This CDR3 comprises 11 residues. V was pared by 7 bases and J by 10 bases, with 14 bases between. The repertoire was sequenced with immunoSEQ multiplex PCR; TCRdb's copy has only in-frame clones and lacks some. There are 90,000 or so clones in the sample; around 86% occur only once, and 20% to 30% lies in the top ten. The receptor comes from a human donor in a cohort sampled during active COVID-19. The sequenced material came from peripheral blood. The chain uses TRBV20-1 and TRBJ2-1; D remains ambiguous. CDR3 loop: CSVDSPGEQFF. The CDR3 bases are TGCAGTGTAGACTCCCCTGGGGAGCAGTTCTTC.